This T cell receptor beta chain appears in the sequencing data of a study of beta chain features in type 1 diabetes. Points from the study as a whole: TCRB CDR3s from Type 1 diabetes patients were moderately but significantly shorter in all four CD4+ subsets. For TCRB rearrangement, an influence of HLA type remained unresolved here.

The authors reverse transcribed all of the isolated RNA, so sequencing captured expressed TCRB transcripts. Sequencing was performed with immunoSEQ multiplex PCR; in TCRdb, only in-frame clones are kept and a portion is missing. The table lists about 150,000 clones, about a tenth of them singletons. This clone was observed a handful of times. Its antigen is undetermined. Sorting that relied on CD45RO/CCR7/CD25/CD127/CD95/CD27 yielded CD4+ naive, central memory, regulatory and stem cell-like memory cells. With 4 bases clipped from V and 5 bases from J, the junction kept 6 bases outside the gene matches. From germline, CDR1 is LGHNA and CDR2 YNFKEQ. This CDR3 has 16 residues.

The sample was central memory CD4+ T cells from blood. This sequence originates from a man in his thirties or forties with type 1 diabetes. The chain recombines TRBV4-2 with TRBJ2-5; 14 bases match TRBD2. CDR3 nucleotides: TGTGCCAGCAGCCTCCTGGGGACTAGCGGGAGCGAGACCCAGTACTTC. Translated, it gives CASSLLGTSGSETQYF.